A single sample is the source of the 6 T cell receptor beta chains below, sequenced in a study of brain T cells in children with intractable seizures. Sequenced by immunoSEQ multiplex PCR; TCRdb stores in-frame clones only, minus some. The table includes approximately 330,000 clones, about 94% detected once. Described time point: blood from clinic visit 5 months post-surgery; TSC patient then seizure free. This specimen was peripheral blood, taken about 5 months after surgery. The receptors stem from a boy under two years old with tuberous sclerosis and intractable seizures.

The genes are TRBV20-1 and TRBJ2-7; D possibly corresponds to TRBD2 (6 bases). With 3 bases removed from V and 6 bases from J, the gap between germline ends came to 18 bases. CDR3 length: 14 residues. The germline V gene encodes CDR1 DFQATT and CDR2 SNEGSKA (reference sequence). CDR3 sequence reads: CSASRPGSQFEQYF. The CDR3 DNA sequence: TGCAGTGCTAGTAGGCCCGGGAGCCAGTTCGAGCAGTACTTC.

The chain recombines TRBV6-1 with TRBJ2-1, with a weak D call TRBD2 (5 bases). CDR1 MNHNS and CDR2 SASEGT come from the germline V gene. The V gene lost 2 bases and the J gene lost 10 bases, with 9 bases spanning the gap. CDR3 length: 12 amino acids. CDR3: CASSEWTGEQFF. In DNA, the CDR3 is TGTGCCAGCAGTGAATGGACGGGGGAGCAGTTCTTC.

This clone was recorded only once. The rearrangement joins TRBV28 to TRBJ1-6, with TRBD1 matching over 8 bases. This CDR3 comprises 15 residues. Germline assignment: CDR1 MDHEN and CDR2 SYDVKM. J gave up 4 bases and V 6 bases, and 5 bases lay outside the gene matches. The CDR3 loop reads CASSNRDRYNSPLHF. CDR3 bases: TGTGCCAGCAGCAACCGGGACAGGTATAATTCACCCCTCCACTTT.

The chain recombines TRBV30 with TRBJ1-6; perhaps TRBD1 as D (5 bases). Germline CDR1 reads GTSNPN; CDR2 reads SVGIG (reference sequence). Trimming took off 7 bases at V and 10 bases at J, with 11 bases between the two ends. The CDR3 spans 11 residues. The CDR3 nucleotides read TGTGCCTTCCAGGGAACGTCACCCCTCCACTTT. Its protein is CAFQGTSPLHF.

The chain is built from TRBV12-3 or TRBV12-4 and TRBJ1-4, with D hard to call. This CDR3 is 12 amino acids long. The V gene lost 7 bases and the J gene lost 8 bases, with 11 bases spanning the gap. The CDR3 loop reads CASNLRAEKLFF. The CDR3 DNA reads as TGTGCCAGCAACTTAAGGGCAGAAAAACTGTTTTTT.

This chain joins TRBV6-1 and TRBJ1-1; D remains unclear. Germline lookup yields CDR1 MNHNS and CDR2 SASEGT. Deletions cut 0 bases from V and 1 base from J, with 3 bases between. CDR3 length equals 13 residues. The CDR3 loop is CASSEAGNTEAFF. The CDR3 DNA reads TGTGCCAGCAGTGAAGCGGGGAACACTGAAGCTTTCTTT.